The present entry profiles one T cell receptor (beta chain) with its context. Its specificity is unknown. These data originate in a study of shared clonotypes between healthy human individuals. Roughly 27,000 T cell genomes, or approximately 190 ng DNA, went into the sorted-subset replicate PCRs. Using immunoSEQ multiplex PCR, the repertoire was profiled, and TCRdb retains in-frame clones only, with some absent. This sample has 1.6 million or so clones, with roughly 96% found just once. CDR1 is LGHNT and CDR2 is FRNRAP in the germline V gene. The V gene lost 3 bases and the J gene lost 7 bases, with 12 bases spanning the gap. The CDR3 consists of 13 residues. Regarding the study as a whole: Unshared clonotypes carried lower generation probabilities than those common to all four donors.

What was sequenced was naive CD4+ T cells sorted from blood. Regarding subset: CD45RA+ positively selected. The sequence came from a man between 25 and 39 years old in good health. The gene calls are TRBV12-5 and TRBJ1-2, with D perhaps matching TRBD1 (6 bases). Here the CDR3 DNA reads TGTGCTAGTGGTTTCAAGGGGGTGGCTGGCTACACCTTC. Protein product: CASGFKGVAGYTF.